What follows are 32 T cell receptor beta chains derived from one specimen sequenced in a study of shared clonotypes between healthy human individuals. The method was immunoSEQ multiplex PCR; TCRdb's version includes in-frame clones alone and lacks a portion of them. The sample shows under 1,100,000 clones, around 82% of them seen only once. The sample was memory CD4+ T cells from PBMCs. Subset specified: CD45RA-negative fraction. The receptors here all came from a man aged 18 to 35 in good health. Some clones in this sample may be carry-over from other donors' samples.

This chain connects TRBV6-5 to TRBJ2-5; TRBD1 agrees at 7 bases. From germline, CDR1 is MNHEY and CDR2 SVGAGI. The CDR3 consists of 12 residues. Germline trimming cut 6 bases from V and 3 bases from J; bases unmatched to any gene: 1. The CDR3 region is CASRTGKETQYF. The CDR3 bases are TGTGCCAGCAGGACAGGGAAAGAGACCCAGTACTTC.

The rearrangement links TRBV7-3 to TRBJ2-7, with D unclear. This CDR3 is 14 amino acids long. CDR1 and CDR2 (germline): SGHTA, FQGTGA. V lost 1 base and J lost 0, with 7 bases in between. The CDR3 loop reads CASSLMGNSYEQYF. For the CDR3, the DNA is TGTGCCAGCAGCTTAATGGGAAACTCCTACGAGCAGTACTTC.

This clone came up a few times. The genes are TRBV7-8 and TRBJ2-1; TRBD2 matches at 15 bases. This CDR3 is built from 20 residues. J was trimmed by 0 bases and V by 0 bases; bases with no gene match: 6. CDR1 is SGHVS and CDR2 is FQNEAQ in the germline V gene. CDR3: CASSLAGLAGGRPSYNEQFF. The CDR3 nucleotides are TGTGCCAGCAGCTTAGCGGGACTAGCGGGAGGCCGACCCTCCTACAATGAGCAGTTCTTC.

Notes on this clone: A much larger clone differs by one base, so this may be a read error. This rearrangement joins TRBV28 to TRBJ2-3; 13 bases line up with TRBD2. J was trimmed by 2 bases and V by 6 bases; bases with no gene match: 5. The CDR3 is made up of 16 amino acids. The germline CDR1 and CDR2 sequences are MDHEN and SYDVKM. DNA for the CDR3: TGTGCCAGCAGCCCGACTAGCGGGAGGCCCACAGATACGCAGTATTTT. Protein product: CASSPTSGRPTDTQYF.

The chain is built from TRBV9 and TRBJ2-5; D might be TRBD1 or TRBD2, each matching 5 bases. From germline, CDR1 is SGDLS and CDR2 YYNGEE. The CDR3 runs 16 residues. The ends were cut back, 0 bases at V and 4 bases at J, with 16 bases in the middle. CDR3 residues: CASSVGLGTTGETQYF. The CDR3 DNA reads TGTGCCAGCAGCGTAGGACTGGGGACCACGGGAGAGACCCAGTACTTC.

V usage is TRBV10-3 and J usage is TRBJ2-7; tentatively, D is TRBD2 (6 bases). V shed 9 bases and J shed 3 bases, with 18 bases lying between them. CDR3 size: 14 residues. Germline CDR1 is ENHRY and CDR2 is SYGVKD. The CDR3: CAMSSGRGVYEQYF. CDR3 nucleotides: TGTGCCATGTCGAGCGGGCGCGGAGTCTACGAGCAGTACTTC.

This rearrangement joins TRBV2 to TRBJ2-7; 8 nucleotides align to TRBD2. V trimming: 5 bases; J trimming: 5 bases; junction bases outside the gene matches: 14. The CDR3 extends over 16 amino acids. CDR1 and CDR2 from the germline V gene are SNHLY and FYNNEI. The CDR3 protein is CASSRLAGLASHEQYF. Here the CDR3 DNA reads TGTGCCAGCAGTCGCTTAGCGGGACTGGCATCCCACGAGCAGTACTTC. The full variable domain, completed using reference TRBV2 and TRBJ2-7, is EPEVTQTPSHQVTQMGQEVILRCVPISNHLYFYWYRQILGQKVEFLVSFYNNEISEKSEIFDDQFSVERPDGSNFTLKIRSTKLEDSAMYFCASSRLAGLASHEQYFGPGTRLTVT.

This clone appeared once. This rearrangement joins TRBV19 to TRBJ1-5, with 7 bases lining up with TRBD1. The CDR3 is made up of 17 amino acids. Trimming at V came to 0 bases and at J to 7 bases, leaving 12 bases not matched to a gene. From germline, CDR1 is LNHDA and CDR2 SQIVND (reference sequence). The CDR3 DNA follows: TGTGCCAGTAGTATAGATCAAAGGAGACAGGGCGGACAGCCCCAGCATTTT. Protein sequence: CASSIDQRRQGGQPQHF.

The rearrangement uses TRBV5-1 and TRBJ1-4; D gene ambiguous. The V and J ends lost 0 bases and 0 bases respectively, with 6 bases between them. The CDR3 consists of 15 residues. The germline V gene encodes CDR1 SGHRS and CDR2 YFSETQ. DNA for the CDR3: TGCGCCAGCAGCTTGGGGGAATCAACTAATGAAAAACTGTTTTTT. Translating gives CASSLGESTNEKLFF.

Comments on this clone: Other DNA sequences within the sample encode an identical CDR3. V usage is TRBV30 and J usage is TRBJ2-5; D is undetermined. Germline V gene data show CDR1 as GTSNPN and CDR2 as SVGIG (reference sequence). V lost 0 bases, J lost 2 bases, and 7 bases lay in between. The CDR3 consists of 13 residues. The CDR3 loop reads CAWSVLLQETQYF. CDR3 sequence (DNA): TGTGCCTGGAGTGTTCTGCTACAAGAGACCCAGTACTTC. Looking up the rest from reference TRBV30 and TRBJ2-5 gives the full variable domain: SQTIHQWPATLVQPVGSPLSLECTVEGTSNPNLYWYRQAAGRGLQLLFYSVGIGQISSEVPQNLSASRPQDRQFILSSKKLLLSDSGFYLCAWSVLLQETQYFGPGTRLLVL.

V is TRBV28 and J is TRBJ1-2, with TRBD1 identical over 7 bases. The V and J ends lost 5 bases and 5 bases, in that order; junction bases with no gene match: 8. The CDR3 spans 14 residues. The germline gives CDR1 MDHEN, CDR2 SYDVKM. The CDR3 reads CASSPGTVKYGYTF. The CDR3 coding sequence is TGTGCCAGCAGTCCCGGGACAGTAAAGTATGGCTACACCTTC.

The chain joins TRBV4-1 to TRBJ1-1; D unresolved. Germline V gene lookup returns CDR1 MGHRA and CDR2 YSYEKL. The CDR3 covers 18 residues. Between the trimmed V and J ends, which lost 0 bases and 2 bases, there was a span of 19 bases. CDR3 nucleotide sequence: TGCGCCAGCAGCCAAGATCCTCGGGGTAGTAGAGGTAACACTGAAGCTTTCTTT. It codes for CASSQDPRGSRGNTEAFF.

As concerns this clone: Other DNA variants within this sample encode the same CDR3. CDR3: CASSSYTEAFF. The CDR3 nucleotides read TGTGCCAGCAGCTCCTACACTGAAGCTTTCTTT. The rearrangement joins TRBV28 to TRBJ1-1, with unresolved D. Trimming removed 6 bases at V and 3 bases at J, with 5 bases between. Germline CDR1 and CDR2: MDHEN and SYDVKM. CDR3 length: 11 amino acids.

V gene TRBV2 combines with J gene TRBJ2-3; 10 bases match TRBD2. CDR3 length: 14 amino acids. V shed 4 bases and J 6 bases; nucleotides not matched to a gene: 4. The germline CDR1 and CDR2 sequences are SNHLY and FYNNEI. Here the CDR3 DNA reads TGTGCCAGCAGTGTGGGACTAGCGTCTGATACGCAGTATTTT. Its protein is CASSVGLASDTQYF.

The gene calls are TRBV2 and TRBJ2-7; D ambiguous. The CDR3 totals 13 residues. Between the trimmed V and J ends, which lost 6 bases and 3 bases, there was a span of 12 bases. Germline CDR1 is SNHLY and CDR2 is FYNNEI. The CDR3 coding sequence is TGTGCCAGCAGGTACGGCAGGTTCTACGAGCAGTACTTC. It encodes CASRYGRFYEQYF. Full variable domain (rest looked up from reference TRBV2 and TRBJ2-7): EPEVTQTPSHQVTQMGQEVILRCVPISNHLYFYWYRQILGQKVEFLVSFYNNEISEKSEIFDDQFSVERPDGSNFTLKIRSTKLEDSAMYFCASRYGRFYEQYFGPGTRLTVT.

DNA of the CDR3: TGTGCCAGCAGTGCCTCGAGGCGGGACAGGGGGTTTCACTCCTACGAGCAGTACTTC. Its translation: CASSASRRDRGFHSYEQYF. The V gene is TRBV6-1, the J gene TRBJ2-7, with 11 bases aligning to TRBD1. CDR1 and CDR2 (germline): MNHNS, SASEGT. J was trimmed by 0 bases and V by 4 bases; bases with no gene match: 14. This CDR3 comprises 19 residues.

V is TRBV7-2 and J is TRBJ2-7; 7 bases match TRBD2. This CDR3 has 16 residues. V dropped 5 bases and J dropped 0; count of bases not matched to a gene: 10. CDR1 SGHTA and CDR2 FQGNSA come from the germline V gene. In nucleotides, the CDR3 is TGTGCCAGCAGCGCCGCCGCGCTAGCGGCCTCCTACGAGCAGTACTTC. This encodes CASSAAALAASYEQYF.

This chain connects TRBV7-9 to TRBJ1-3; no clear D. The V gene's germline CDR1 is SEHNR and CDR2 FQNEAQ (reference sequence). This CDR3 spans 14 amino acids. Trimming cost V 5 bases and J 2 bases, with 10 bases left between them. CDR3 sequence reads: CASSHARTGNTIYF. CDR3 sequence (DNA): TGTGCCAGCAGCCATGCCAGGACTGGAAACACCATATATTTT. The full variable domain, in which reference TRBV7-9 and TRBJ1-3 provide the parts outside the CDR3, is DTGVSQNPRHKITKRGQNVTFRCDPISEHNRLYWYRQTLGQGPEFLTYFQNEAQLEKSRLLSDRFSAERPKGSFSTLEIQRTEQGDSAMYLCASSHARTGNTIYFGEGSWLTVV.

The chain uses TRBV5-4 and TRBJ2-5, with a possible D match to TRBD1 (5 bases). This CDR3 spans 14 amino acids. Germline CDR1 is SGHNT and CDR2 is YYREEE (reference sequence). V gave up 0 bases and J gave up 5 bases, with 11 bases separating them. Here the CDR3 reads CASSLALQAETQYF. As DNA, the CDR3 is TGTGCCAGCAGCTTGGCCTTACAGGCGGAGACCCAGTACTTC.

V is TRBV15 and J is TRBJ1-5; TRBD1 matches 7 bases. The CDR3 has 15 amino acids. Trimming removed 5 bases from V and 4 bases from J; junction bases left unmatched: 8. Germline CDR1 and CDR2: LNHNV and YYDKDF (reference sequence). The CDR3 nucleotides read TGTGCCACCAGCTCCCGACAGGGAGGGAATCAGCCCCAGCATTTT. Translation: CATSSRQGGNQPQHF.

The chain carries TRBV6-6 and TRBJ1-4, with 8 bases matching TRBD1. The CDR3 totals 16 residues. Losses at the gene ends were 4 bases for V and 8 bases for J; bases not matched to a gene: 12. Germline V lookup: CDR1 MNHNY, CDR2 SVGAGI (reference sequence). In DNA, the CDR3 is TGTGCCAGCAGTTCCGGCAGGGGGCTTGTTTGGGAAAAACTGTTTTTT. It encodes CASSSGRGLVWEKLFF.

The CDR3 DNA is TGTGCCAGCAGCTTAGAGGGCGGGGAGCTGTTTTTT. Translating gives CASSLEGGELFF. J is TRBJ2-2 and V is TRBV7-2; no clear D gene. Trimming pared 1 base from V and 7 bases from J, leaving 4 bases between. Germline V gives CDR1 SGHTA, CDR2 FQGNSA. The CDR3 loop spans 12 amino acids.

On this clone: The junction and the germline gene differ at one end; a read error may be behind it. This chain links TRBV7-2 with TRBJ2-7; TRBD2 aligns across 12 bases. Germline V CDR1 and CDR2: SGHTA, FQGNSA. The CDR3 has 17 amino acids. The CDR3 DNA reads TGTGCCAGCAGCGTAGCCGGGACTAGCGGGCTTCCCTACGAGCAGTACTTC. Residues: CASSVAGTSGLPYEQYF.

This clone appeared a single time. The rearrangement joins TRBV15 to TRBJ1-5; 10 bases agree with TRBD1. The CDR3 covers 20 residues. Germline V gene sequence: CDR1 LNHNV, CDR2 YYDKDF (reference sequence). V lost 2 bases, J lost 4 bases, and 17 bases stayed unmatched. The CDR3, as DNA: TGTGCCACCAGCAGACCCATGGGGGACCCGGGACAGGGGTCTAATCAGCCCCAGCATTTT. It specifies CATSRPMGDPGQGSNQPQHF.

The gene calls are TRBV29-1 and TRBJ2-1; D is unresolved. V shed 4 bases and J shed 5 bases, with 6 bases lying between them. The CDR3 length is 11 residues. Germline V CDR1 and CDR2: SQVTM, ANQGSEA. The CDR3 reads CSVAHNNEQFF. The DNA for the CDR3 is TGCAGCGTTGCTCACAACAATGAGCAGTTCTTC.

At least ten counts were recorded for this clone. The chain joins TRBV5-4 to TRBJ2-1; D not resolved. V was trimmed by 0 bases and J by 6 bases, leaving 7 bases between them. The CDR3 runs to 13 residues. The germline V gene has CDR1 SGHNT and CDR2 YYREEE (reference sequence). In DNA, the CDR3 is TGTGCCAGCAGCTTGGAGACGGGCAATGAGCAGTTCTTC. Translated, it gives CASSLETGNEQFF.

The chain employs TRBV9 and TRBJ1-1, with D hard to call. This CDR3 spans 13 amino acids. Germline values: CDR1 SGDLS, CDR2 YYNGEE. V dropped 1 base and J dropped 4 bases, with 8 bases sitting between them. The CDR3 reads CASSVFWRTEAFF. The CDR3 nucleotides read TGTGCCAGCAGCGTATTTTGGCGCACTGAAGCTTTCTTT. Full variable domain (outside the CDR3, taken from reference TRBV9 and TRBJ1-1): DSGVTQTPKHLITATGQRVTLRCSPRSGDLSVYWYQQSLDQGLQFLIQYYNGEERAKGNILERFSAQQFPDLHSELNLSSLELGDSALYFCASSVFWRTEAFFGQGTRLTVV.

This clone was recorded only once. The chain links TRBV10-3 to TRBJ1-2; D gene uncertain. V was trimmed by 8 bases and J by 3 bases, leaving 13 bases between them. Germline assignment: CDR1 ENHRY and CDR2 SYGVKD. The CDR3 has 13 amino acids. CDR3 DNA sequence: TGTGCCATCCAAGGTCGACCGGACTATGGCTACACCTTC. Translation gives CAIQGRPDYGYTF.

This clone was seen at least ten times. The gene calls are TRBV5-1 and TRBJ1-5; TRBD1 is a possible D gene (5 bases). Looked up from germline, CDR1 is SGHRS and CDR2 is YFSETQ. V was cut by 2 bases and J by 5 bases, with 14 bases left in between. The CDR3 has 15 residues. The CDR3 sequence: CASSFWGGRDQPQHF. As DNA, the CDR3 is TGCGCCAGCAGCTTTTGGGGGGGAAGAGATCAGCCCCAGCATTTT.

V and J are TRBV20-1 and TRBJ2-3; a possible D gene is TRBD2 (5 bases). V lost 6 bases and J lost 6, with 10 bases in between. Per the germline V gene, CDR1 is DFQATT and CDR2 is SNEGSKA (reference sequence). This CDR3 has 11 residues. The DNA for the CDR3 is TGCAGTGCCGCACTAGATGATACGCAGTATTTT. This gives the protein CSAALDDTQYF.

V and J are TRBV30 and TRBJ1-1; no definite D call. The V gene's germline CDR1 is GTSNPN and CDR2 SVGIG (reference sequence). This CDR3 is 11 amino acids long. V was trimmed by 5 bases and J by 2 bases, leaving 6 bases between them. The CDR3 DNA sequence: TGTGCCTGGTTGTTTAACACTGAAGCTTTCTTT. This translates into CAWLFNTEAFF.

The chain recombines TRBV6-6 with TRBJ1-4; tentative D call: TRBD1 (5 bases). The germline V gene encodes CDR1 MNHNY and CDR2 SVGAGI (reference sequence). CDR3 length equals 14 residues. V lost 2 bases and J lost 7, with 11 bases in between. CDR3 in amino acids: CASSYRGRAEKLFF. The CDR3 bases are TGTGCCAGCAGTTACCGGGGGAGGGCTGAAAAACTGTTTTTT.